The rows below give T cell receptor beta chains drawn from one sample of a study of blood T cell repertoires in COVID-19. The protocol was immunoSEQ multiplex PCR, while the TCRdb copy is restricted to in-frame clones and leaves out a portion. Among approximately 55,000 clones, more than 75% were seen once, and the ten largest hold 6.5% to 8%. What was sequenced was peripheral blood. The receptor source for this set is a man aged 50-59 years with active COVID-19. Each CDR3 is given with its conserved first and last residue. The D gene is left open where the match is weak. Size tells how often a clone was seen (once, few, many) or the class of an expanded clone, and some rows leave it out.

abundance,d_gene,v_gene,j_gene,CDR3nt,CDR3aa
once,TRBD1,TRBV2,TRBJ1-2,TGTGCCAGCACCCATGGGGACAGGGATAACTATGGCTACACCTTC,CASTHGDRDNYGYTF
NA,TRBD1,TRBV5-6,TRBJ2-7,TGTGCCAGCAGCCCCCGGGACAGGATTAAGCAGTACTTC,CASSPRDRIKQYF
once,NA,TRBV6-5,TRBJ2-1,TGTGCCAGCAGGGCGATGGGGGCCCCCTACAATGAGCAGTTCTTC,CASRAMGAPYNEQFF
once,TRBD2,TRBV7-7,TRBJ2-2,TGTGCCAGCAGCCCGGTAGCGGGCCCCACCGGGGAGCTGTTTTTT,CASSPVAGPTGELFF
NA,TRBD1,TRBV10-1,TRBJ1-1,TGCGCCAGCAGGGCAGGGGGAGAAACTGAAGCTTTCTTT,CASRAGGETEAFF
NA,NA,TRBV6-5,TRBJ2-7,TGTGCCAGCAAGGGGGACGGACCTTCGGAGCAGTACTTC,CASKGDGPSEQYF
NA,NA,TRBV6-2/TRBV6-3,TRBJ2-1,TGTGCCAGCAGTTACTCAGACAGATATGAGCAGTTCTTC,CASSYSDRYEQFF
NA,NA,TRBV5-8,TRBJ2-2,TGTGCCAGCAGCTTTTACCCGGGGGGCGAGAACACCGGGGAGCTGTTTTTT,CASSFYPGGENTGELFF
NA,NA,TRBV7-9,TRBJ2-1,TGTGCCAGCAGCCCCCCTGGGGCCTTCCCCAATGAGCAGTTCTTC,CASSPPGAFPNEQFF
NA,NA,TRBV6-2/TRBV6-3,TRBJ2-2,TGTGCCAGCAGTCCCACCGGACAGAACACCGGGGAGCTGTTTTTT,CASSPTGQNTGELFF
NA,TRBD2,TRBV3-1/TRBV3-2,TRBJ2-1,TGTGCCAGCAGCCCTAGAGCGGCTAGCGGTTATGATGAGCAGTTCTTC,CASSPRAASGYDEQFF
NA,NA,TRBV5-6,TRBJ2-7,TGTGCCAGCAGCTCTACAGGGTCCGAGCAGTACTTC,CASSSTGSEQYF
NA,NA,TRBV18,TRBJ1-5,TGTGCCAGCTCACTCCTGACGCCGGTCGGGCAGCCCCAGCATTTT,CASSLLTPVGQPQHF
NA,NA,TRBV7-2,TRBJ1-5,TGTGCCAGCAGCAACGTCTATAGCAATCAGCCCCAGCATTTT,CASSNVYSNQPQHF
NA,NA,TRBV5-1,TRBJ2-7,TGCGCCAGCAGCTTGGTGGCCGATTACGAGCAGTACTTC,CASSLVADYEQYF
NA,TRBD2,TRBV7-2,TRBJ2-7,TGTGCCAGCAGCTCACCGACTAGCGGGGGTTACGAGCAGTACTTC,CASSSPTSGGYEQYF
once,TRBD2,TRBV10-3,TRBJ2-1,TGTGCCATCAGTGAGATAGCGGGGTACAATGAGCAGTTCTTC,CAISEIAGYNEQFF
NA,TRBD1,TRBV4-3,TRBJ2-5,TGCGCCAGCAGCCAAGATTGGGCAGGGGGCGGACAGACCCAGTACTTC,CASSQDWAGGGQTQYF
NA,TRBD2,TRBV18,TRBJ2-7,TGTGCCAGCCAAAAGCGGGAGAAGAGCGAGCAGTACTTC,CASQKREKSEQYF